The 22 T cell receptor beta chains below were found in one sample sequenced in a study of T cells in Graves' hyperthyroidism and ophthalmopathy. The investigators amplified TCR beta CDR3 regions from RNA transcripts. HTBI primers were the set used in a first-round RT-PCR of the TCR CDR3. A single record per CDR3 protein comes from TCRdb applying MiXCR to the multiplex PCR reads. Among hundreds of thousands of distinct CDR3 sequences listed, about a fifth were seen once. The sample taken for sequencing was blood. These receptors originate from a man in his thirties or forties with Graves' ophthalmopathy.

This clonotype was seen repeatedly, ten times or more. V usage is TRBV11-2 and J usage is TRBJ2-1; TRBD1 might be the D (5 bases). The CDR3 is made up of 17 amino acids. CDR1 SGHAT and CDR2 FQNNGV come from the germline V gene. V lost 3 bases, J lost 4 bases, and 19 bases lay in between. The CDR3 region is CASSFSLQGYGYNEQFF. The CDR3 DNA reads TGTGCCAGCAGCTTCAGTTTGCAGGGATACGGGTACAATGAGCAGTTCTTC.

This clonotype was counted a few times. The CDR3 protein is CASKESRRNTQYF. CDR3 bases: TGTGCCAGCAAGGAGAGTAGGCGCAATACGCAGTATTTT. The gene calls are TRBV6-2 or TRBV6-3 and TRBJ2-3; D remains ambiguous. Germline loops: CDR1 MNHEY, CDR2 SVGEGT. V was pared by 7 bases and J by 7 bases, with 15 bases between. The CDR3 sequence is 13 residues long.

This clonotype was observed at least ten times. The junction does not match germline at one end; this may be a read error. The chain combines TRBV5-1 with TRBJ2-5, with 7 bases lining up with TRBD1. Germline V gene sequence: CDR1 SGHRS, CDR2 YFSETQ. The CDR3 has 14 amino acids. CDR3 sequence reads: CASSLGDSQETQYF. The CDR3 region has the DNA TGTGCCAGCAGCTTAGGGGACAGCCAAGAGACCCAGTACTTC.

This clonotype was picked up many times. This chain connects TRBV7-2 to TRBJ2-5; D is perhaps TRBD2 (7 bases). In germline, CDR1 is SGHTA, CDR2 FQGNSA. This CDR3 region has 13 residues. V lost 6 bases, J lost 5 bases, and 13 bases lay in between. The DNA of the CDR3 is TGTGCCAGCAGTTTTAGGGGGGGGGAGACCCAGTACTTC. Its translation: CASSFRGGETQYF.

Ten or more counts support this clonotype. The gene calls are TRBV28 and TRBJ2-7; 9 positions match TRBD2. J was trimmed by 0 bases and V by 5 bases; bases with no gene match: 5. The CDR3 is 15 residues long. From germline, CDR1 is MDHEN and CDR2 SYDVKM. CDR3 sequence (DNA): TGTGCCAGCAGTACAATTAGCGGGAGCTCCTACGAGCAGTACTTC. Translation gives CASSTISGSSYEQYF. Together with reference TRBV28 and TRBJ2-7, the CDR3 gives the full variable domain: DVKVTQSSRYLVKRTGEKVFLECVQDMDHENMFWYRQDPGLGLRLIYFSYDVKMKEKGDIPEGYSVSREKKERFSLILESASTNQTSMYLCASSTISGSSYEQYFGPGTRLTVT.

The V gene is TRBV24-1, the J gene TRBJ2-3; D gene uncertain. Looked up from germline, CDR1 is KGHDR and CDR2 is SFDVKD. The CDR3 totals 15 residues. V was trimmed by 5 bases and J by 0 bases, leaving 11 bases between them. The CDR3 bases are TGTGCCACCAGTGTCTTGGCGCAGAGCACAGATACGCAGTATTTT. This translates into CATSVLAQSTDTQYF.

This chain joins TRBV5-1 and TRBJ2-2, with a tentative D call TRBD1 (5 bases). V was shortened by 0 bases and J by 3 bases, with 9 bases between the two germline ends. The CDR3 sequence is 15 residues long. Germline values: CDR1 SGHRS, CDR2 YFSETQ. CDR3 loop: CASSLAEQDTGELFF. The DNA for the CDR3 is TGCGCCAGCAGCTTGGCCGAACAGGACACCGGGGAGCTGTTTTTT.

This clonotype was observed many times. The chain recombines TRBV5-1 with TRBJ1-1; 9 bases map to TRBD1. Germline lookup yields CDR1 SGHRS and CDR2 YFSETQ. CDR3 size: 17 residues. V was clipped by 2 bases and J by 5 bases; unmatched bases: 13. Here the CDR3 reads CASSFRQGEGVRTEAFF. In nucleotides, the CDR3 is TGCGCCAGCAGCTTTCGACAGGGGGAGGGTGTACGGACTGAAGCTTTCTTT.

This clonotype has a count of ten or more. This chain joins TRBV2 and TRBJ2-1, with 7 nucleotides matching TRBD2. This CDR3 has 16 residues. Germline V gene sequence: CDR1 SNHLY, CDR2 FYNNEI. V dropped 3 bases and J dropped 0; count of bases not matched to a gene: 5. The CDR3 is CASSELAERSYNEQFF. Here the CDR3 DNA reads TGTGCCAGCAGTGAGCTAGCGGAGCGCTCCTACAATGAGCAGTTCTTC.

V usage is TRBV3-1 and J usage is TRBJ2-7; 10 bases line up with TRBD1. CDR1 and CDR2 from the germline V gene are LGHDT and YNNKEL (reference sequence). The trim removed 4 bases at V and 3 bases at J, leaving 9 bases unmatched. The CDR3 spans 16 residues. The CDR3 DNA reads TGTGCCAGCAGCCGCCTACCGGGACAGGGGCGCTACGAGCAGTACTTC. This sequence encodes CASSRLPGQGRYEQYF.

With respect to this clonotype: A much larger clone sits a single nucleotide away, making a read error possible. This sequence joins TRBV7-9 and TRBJ2-5, with 10 bases matching TRBD2. This CDR3 contains 16 residues. Germline assignment: CDR1 SEHNR and CDR2 FQNEAQ (reference sequence). The CDR3 DNA reads TGTGCCAGCAGCTTACCCCTAGCGGGAGATGTGGAGACCCTGTACTTC. Its translation is CASSLPLAGDVETLYF.

This clonotype was picked up a small number of times. The chain recombines TRBV7-2 with TRBJ2-5, with D uncertain. Germline CDR1 and CDR2: SGHTA and FQGNSA. V gave up 6 bases and J gave up 1 base, with 12 bases separating them. The CDR3 is made up of 14 amino acids. The CDR3 loop is CASSPLNGQETQYF. Written as DNA, the CDR3 is TGTGCCAGCAGTCCCCTGAACGGCCAAGAGACCCAGTACTTC.

The table lists this clonotype with a few counts. J is TRBJ1-5 and V is TRBV11-1; D is uncertain. The CDR3 totals 13 residues. Germline loops: CDR1 SGHAT, CDR2 FQDESV (reference sequence). Trimming removed 1 base from V and 10 bases from J, with 11 bases in between. This chain's CDR3 is CASSLDWAEPQHF. The CDR3 DNA follows: TGTGCCAGCAGCTTAGATTGGGCCGAACCCCAGCATTTT.

This clonotype turned up a few times. The chain has TRBV7-9 and TRBJ2-6; 16 bases fit TRBD2. The CDR3 extends over 19 amino acids. The junction had 5 bases not matched to a gene; V was cut back by 3 bases and J by 3 bases. CDR1 is SEHNR, CDR2 FQNEAQ, per germline (reference sequence). CDR3 coding DNA: TGTGCCAGCAGCTTGGGACTAGCGGGAGGGCCGGATGGGGCCAACGTCCTGACTTTC. This sequence encodes CASSLGLAGGPDGANVLTF.

This clonotype was observed at least ten times. The J gene is TRBJ2-2, the V gene TRBV7-9; 12 bases map to TRBD1. Looked up from germline, CDR1 is SEHNR and CDR2 is FQNEAQ (reference sequence). Losses at the gene ends were 5 bases for V and 3 bases for J; bases not matched to a gene: 7. The CDR3 has 17 amino acids. The CDR3 here is CASSPRGTGGHTGELFF. The CDR3 bases are TGTGCCAGCAGCCCCCGGGGGACAGGGGGCCACACCGGGGAGCTGTTTTTT.

This clonotype has at least ten counts. CDR3: CASSQAGTNTEAFF. The CDR3, as DNA: TGTGCCAGCAGCCAAGCAGGAACAAACACTGAAGCTTTCTTT. The chain recombines TRBV3-1 with TRBJ1-1, with D hard to call. This CDR3 is 14 amino acids long. Germline values: CDR1 LGHDT, CDR2 YNNKEL (reference sequence). Deletions cut 1 base from V and 2 bases from J, with 8 bases between.

The gene calls are TRBV7-9 and TRBJ2-7; D possibly uses TRBD1 or TRBD2 (5 bases each). Trimming removed 3 bases from V and 7 bases from J, with 16 bases in between. The germline CDR1 and CDR2 sequences are SEHNR and FQNEAQ (reference sequence). The CDR3 runs 14 residues. Here the CDR3 reads CASSFPGEGKEQYF. The CDR3, as DNA: TGTGCCAGCAGCTTCCCTGGCGAGGGGAAGGAGCAGTACTTC.

This clonotype was found a few times. The J gene is TRBJ1-1, the V gene TRBV9; the D is unclear. Germline CDR1 reads SGDLS; CDR2 reads YYNGEE. V was trimmed by 3 bases and J by 1 base, leaving 7 bases between them. The CDR3 is 13 residues long. The CDR3 here is CASSGSENTEAFF. The CDR3 DNA reads as TGTGCCAGCAGCGGGTCTGAGAACACTGAAGCTTTCTTT.

V is TRBV12-3 or TRBV12-4 and J is TRBJ2-7; no clear D gene. Trimming removed 6 bases at V and 3 bases at J, with 18 bases between. The CDR3 has 15 amino acids. Written as DNA, the CDR3 is TGTGCCAGCAGCTTGGTTGGACGGATCAACTACGAGCAGTACTTC. This translates into CASSLVGRINYEQYF.

In this sample, this clonotype turned up a few times. V gene TRBV18 combines with J gene TRBJ1-5, with TRBD1 matching over 7 bases. V shed 5 bases, J shed 3 bases, and the junction held 10 bases outside the gene matches. The CDR3 loop spans 16 amino acids. Germline V gene sequence: CDR1 KGHSH, CDR2 LQKENI. CDR3 coding DNA: TGTGCCAGCTCAGCAAGCCCGGGACAGATCAATCAGCCCCAGCATTTT. Amino acids: CASSASPGQINQPQHF.

This clonotype was seen a handful of times. The V call is TRBV5-4, the J call TRBJ2-1, with TRBD1 matching 8 bases. The V gene end was trimmed by 3 bases and the J gene end by 10 bases; junction bases not matched to a gene: 12. The CDR3 runs to 15 residues. Germline V gives CDR1 SGHNT, CDR2 YYREEE (reference sequence). DNA of the CDR3: TGTGCCAGCAGCTCCGGGACAGGAGGTTCGGGAGAGCAGTTCTTC. It encodes CASSSGTGGSGEQFF.

This clonotype was counted at least ten times. The rearrangement uses TRBV12-3 or TRBV12-4 and TRBJ2-3; 8 nucleotides agree with TRBD1. J gave up 6 bases and V 3 bases, and 5 bases lay outside the gene matches. This CDR3 has 14 amino acids. The CDR3 protein is CASSFSRGRDTQYF. CDR3 sequence (DNA): TGTGCCAGCAGTTTTAGCAGGGGGCGTGATACGCAGTATTTT.